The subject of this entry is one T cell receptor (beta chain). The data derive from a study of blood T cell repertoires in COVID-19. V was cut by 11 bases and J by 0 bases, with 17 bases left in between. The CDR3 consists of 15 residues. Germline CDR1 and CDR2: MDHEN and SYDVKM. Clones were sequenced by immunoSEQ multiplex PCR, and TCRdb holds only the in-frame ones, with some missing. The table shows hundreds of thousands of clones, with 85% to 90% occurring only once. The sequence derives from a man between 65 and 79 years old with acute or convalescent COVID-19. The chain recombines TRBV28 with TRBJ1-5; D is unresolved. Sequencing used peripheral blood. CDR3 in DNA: TGTGCCGCTTTAGGCGGCCTTTATAGCAATCAGCCCCAGCATTTT. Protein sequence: CAALGGLYSNQPQHF.